This TCR beta chain was recovered during a study of T cells in Graves' hyperthyroidism and ophthalmopathy. Amplified TCR beta CDR3 regions derived from RNA transcripts. Researchers ran a first-round RT-PCR on the TCR CDR3 using the HTBI primer set. One entry per CDR3 protein, called by TCRdb with MiXCR from the multiplex PCR reads. This table has 620,000 or so distinct CDR3 sequences, roughly 15% appearing once. This clonotype came up many times. This CDR3 comprises 15 residues. Germline CDR1 reads DFQATT; CDR2 reads SNEGSKA (reference sequence). V trimming: 6 bases; J trimming: 2 bases; junction bases outside the gene matches: 12. Diagnoses were established using clinical symptoms, serum thyroxine and TRAb, thyroid ultrasound and orbital computed tomography.

The source of this sequence is a woman in her forties or fifties with Graves' ophthalmopathy. This chain connects TRBV20-1 to TRBJ1-1; 7 bases are shared with TRBD1. Material for sequencing was blood. The chain's CDR3 is CSAEPDRGRNTEAFF. In DNA, the CDR3 is TGCAGTGCCGAACCCGATAGGGGGCGTAACACTGAAGCTTTCTTT.